The entry below describes one T cell receptor beta chain. This entry is derived from a study of blood T cell repertoires in COVID-19. Overall study: T cells, B-cell-depleted T cells, or PBMCs supplied cDNA or gDNA.

Generated by immunoSEQ multiplex PCR, the TCRdb table keeps only in-frame clones and is missing some. The table has under 150,000 clones, 70% to 90% seen once. The trim removed 5 bases at V and 1 base at J, leaving 12 bases unmatched. Germline-derived CDR1 and CDR2 are SNHLY and FYNNEI. This CDR3 comprises 18 residues. This receptor was identified in a human donor in a cohort sampled during active COVID-19. The chain combines TRBV2 with TRBJ1-5; TRBD1 agrees at 9 bases. The sequenced sample consisted of peripheral blood. The CDR3 here is CASSRTGTGLLSNQPQHF. The CDR3 nucleotides read TGTGCCAGCAGTCGTACCGGGACAGGGCTCCTCAGCAATCAGCCCCAGCATTTT.